This TCR beta chain was documented in a study of control samples from healthy donors and cancer patients. From germline, CDR1 is MDHEN and CDR2 SYDVKM. Losses at the gene ends were 7 bases for V and 4 bases for J; bases not matched to a gene: 10. The CDR3 has 14 residues. TCRdb keeps only in-frame clones here, not all; method: immunoSEQ multiplex PCR. The sample records about 150,000 clones, 93% being singletons. The rearrangement uses TRBV28 and TRBJ2-7, with 7 nucleotides matching TRBD2. The receptor comes from a man younger than 35 in good health. What was sequenced was blood. CDR3 sequence reads: CASNPTSDAYEQYF. The CDR3 nucleotides read TGTGCCAGCAACCCCACTAGCGACGCATACGAGCAGTACTTC.